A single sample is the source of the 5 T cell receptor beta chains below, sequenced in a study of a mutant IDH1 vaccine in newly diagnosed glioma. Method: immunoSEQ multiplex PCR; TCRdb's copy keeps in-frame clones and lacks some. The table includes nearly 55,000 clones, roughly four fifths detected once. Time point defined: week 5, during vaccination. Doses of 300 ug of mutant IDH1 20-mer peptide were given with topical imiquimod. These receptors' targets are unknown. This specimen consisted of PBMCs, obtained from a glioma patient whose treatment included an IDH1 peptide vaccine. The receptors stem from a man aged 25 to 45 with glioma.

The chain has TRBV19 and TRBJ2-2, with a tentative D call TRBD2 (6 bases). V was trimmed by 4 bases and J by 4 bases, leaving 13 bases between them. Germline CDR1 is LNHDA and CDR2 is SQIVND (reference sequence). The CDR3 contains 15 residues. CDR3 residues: CASSTHGGPTGELFF. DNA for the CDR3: TGTGCCAGTAGTACTCACGGGGGACCCACCGGGGAGCTGTTTTTT.

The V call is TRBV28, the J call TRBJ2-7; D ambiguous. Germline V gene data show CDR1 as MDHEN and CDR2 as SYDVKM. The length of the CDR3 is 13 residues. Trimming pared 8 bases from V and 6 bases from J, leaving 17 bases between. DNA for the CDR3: TGTGCCAGCCGCATGGGGAAAGTTCGCGAGCAGTACTTC. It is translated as CASRMGKVREQYF.

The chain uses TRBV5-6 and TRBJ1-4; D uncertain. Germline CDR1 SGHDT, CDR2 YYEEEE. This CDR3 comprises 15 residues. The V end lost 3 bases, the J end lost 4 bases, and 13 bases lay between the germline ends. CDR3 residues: CASSSRRGSNEKLFF. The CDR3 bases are TGTGCCAGCAGCTCCCGTCGTGGGAGTAATGAAAAACTGTTTTTT.

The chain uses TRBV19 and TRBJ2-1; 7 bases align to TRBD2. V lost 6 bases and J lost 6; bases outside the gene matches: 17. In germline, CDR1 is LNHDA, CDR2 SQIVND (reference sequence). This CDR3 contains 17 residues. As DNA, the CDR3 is TGTGCCAGTAGAGGGGTATTGGGAGCGGGGTTCCGCAATGAGCAGTTCTTC. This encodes CASRGVLGAGFRNEQFF.

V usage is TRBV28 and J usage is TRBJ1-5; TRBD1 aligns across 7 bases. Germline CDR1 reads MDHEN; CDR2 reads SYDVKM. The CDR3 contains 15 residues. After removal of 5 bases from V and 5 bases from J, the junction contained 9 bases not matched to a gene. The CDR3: CASSTEQGMYQPQHF. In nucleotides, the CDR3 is TGTGCCAGCAGTACTGAACAGGGGATGTATCAGCCCCAGCATTTT. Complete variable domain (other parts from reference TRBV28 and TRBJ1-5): DVKVTQSSRYLVKRTGEKVFLECVQDMDHENMFWYRQDPGLGLRLIYFSYDVKMKEKGDIPEGYSVSREKKERFSLILESASTNQTSMYLCASSTEQGMYQPQHFGDGTRLSIL.